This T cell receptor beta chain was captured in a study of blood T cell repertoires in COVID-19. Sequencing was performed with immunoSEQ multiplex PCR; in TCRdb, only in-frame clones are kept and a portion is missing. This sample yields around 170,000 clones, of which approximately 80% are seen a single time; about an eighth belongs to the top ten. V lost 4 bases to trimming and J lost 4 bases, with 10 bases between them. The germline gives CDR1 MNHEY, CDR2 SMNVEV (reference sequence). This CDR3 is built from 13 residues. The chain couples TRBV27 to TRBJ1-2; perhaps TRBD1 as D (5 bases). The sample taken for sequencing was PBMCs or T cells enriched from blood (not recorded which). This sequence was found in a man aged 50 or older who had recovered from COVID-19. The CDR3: CASSWTTLYGYTF. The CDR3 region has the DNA TGTGCCAGCAGTTGGACAACCCTCTATGGCTACACCTTC.